This TCR beta chain was sequenced in a study of blood T cell repertoires in COVID-19. Study context: PBMCs, B-cell-depleted T cells, or T cells provided the cDNA or gDNA that made up the material.

Generated by immunoSEQ multiplex PCR, the TCRdb table keeps only in-frame clones and is missing some. Of under 110,000 clones in the sample, around 85% were seen once. The CDR3 consists of 13 residues. The V end was cut by 1 base, the J end by 6 bases, with 9 bases between. Germline-derived CDR1 and CDR2 are SGHTA and FQGNSA. The rearrangement uses TRBV7-2 and TRBJ1-2; no firm D call. The TCR sequence derives from a woman in her sixties or seventies with active or convalescent COVID-19. Sequencing was carried out using peripheral blood. CDR3 nucleotides: TGTGCCAGCAGCTTAGGAGGGTGGAATGGCTACACCTTC. Protein sequence: CASSLGGWNGYTF.